Below are 17 T cell receptor beta chains sequenced from a single sample in a study of blood T cells in healthy people across ages. A second PCR, run for about 7 to 11 cycles, used a sample-barcoded 5' primer plus a J-beta primer mix. TCRdb reprocessed the 5' RACE reads via MiXCR and lists one record per CDR3 protein. Among approximately 1.5 million distinct CDR3 sequences listed, around 35% were seen once. Material for sequencing was blood. All receptors come from a woman aged 25 to 39 in good health.

This clonotype was seen a few times. The chain joins TRBV2 to TRBJ2-7, with 11 bases aligning to TRBD2. V dropped 4 bases and J dropped 0; count of bases not matched to a gene: 8. Germline-derived CDR1 and CDR2 are SNHLY and FYNNEI. This CDR3 is built from 17 residues. Here the CDR3 DNA reads TGTGCCAGCAGTGTAACTAGCGGGAGATACCCCTCCTACGAGCAGTACTTC. The encoded protein is CASSVTSGRYPSYEQYF.

V and J are TRBV6-1 and TRBJ2-7; D may be TRBD2 (5 bases). The DNA end favors TRBJ2-5, so the J call may be wrong. This CDR3 has 14 amino acids. Looked up from germline, CDR1 is MNHNS and CDR2 is SASEGT. The chain's CDR3 is CASTRWETVETQYF. The CDR3 nucleotides are TGTGCCAGCACTAGGTGGGAGACTGTAGAGACCCAGTACTTC.

The chain uses TRBV7-2 and TRBJ2-5, with no clear D. The J call may not be correct, given that the DNA end is closer to TRBJ2-7. Germline CDR1 SGHTA, CDR2 FQGNSA. This CDR3 comprises 14 residues. The CDR3 sequence is CASSLEVNAYEQYF. DNA for the CDR3: TGTGCCAGCAGCTTAGAAGTCAACGCCTACGAGCAGTACTTC.

This clonotype was seen only a few times. The chain couples TRBV7-9 to TRBJ2-5; possible D gene TRBD2, 6 bases. Germline loops: CDR1 SEHNR, CDR2 FQNEAQ (reference sequence). CDR3 length: 14 residues. With 4 bases removed from V and 4 bases from J, the gap between germline ends came to 13 bases. CDR3 in amino acids: CASSYAGLGETQYF. The DNA for the CDR3 is TGTGCCAGCAGCTACGCGGGGCTCGGAGAGACCCAGTACTTC.

The chain couples TRBV6-1 to TRBJ2-7, with D hard to call. CDR1 MNHNS and CDR2 SASEGT come from the germline V gene. V was shortened by 6 bases and J by 4 bases, with 28 bases between the two germline ends. CDR3 length: 18 residues. CDR3 loop: CASSNHIPGALSLYEQYF. In nucleotides, the CDR3 is TGTGCCAGCAGCAACCACATTCCTGGCGCCCTAAGTCTATACGAGCAGTACTTC.

The gene calls are TRBV10-3 and TRBJ2-1; TRBD2 aligns across 12 bases. This CDR3 comprises 15 residues. V was clipped by 4 bases and J by 10 bases; unmatched bases: 8. CDR1 is ENHRY and CDR2 is SYGVKD in the germline V gene. The CDR3 spells CAISALTSGGAEQFF. The CDR3 nucleotides read TGTGCCATCAGTGCCTTGACTAGCGGGGGAGCCGAGCAGTTCTTC.

The rearrangement joins TRBV29-1 to TRBJ2-2; D may match TRBD1 or TRBD2 (7 bases each). The CDR3 is made up of 14 amino acids. Germline CDR1 SQVTM, CDR2 ANQGSEA. Deletions cut 0 bases from V and 6 bases from J, with 11 bases between. This CDR3 reads CSVEEQGRAGELFF. CDR3 sequence (DNA): TGCAGCGTTGAAGAACAGGGGAGGGCCGGGGAGCTGTTTTTT.

Written as DNA, the CDR3 is TGCAGTGCTAGAATAATCGCTGAAGCTTTCTTT. Protein sequence: CSARIIAEAFF. The rearrangement joins TRBV20-1 to TRBJ1-1; D ambiguous. Germline CDR1 is DFQATT and CDR2 is SNEGSKA (reference sequence). The V and J ends lost 2 bases and 6 bases respectively, with 7 bases between them. This CDR3 has 11 residues.

This clonotype was detected only once. This may come from a read error, since a much larger clone is one base off. The V and J genes are TRBV7-2 and TRBJ2-3, with D tentatively TRBD2 (5 bases). The CDR3 contains 13 residues. Germline assignment: CDR1 SGHTA and CDR2 FQGNSA. The CDR3: CVSSAGLTDTQYF. Here the CDR3 DNA reads TGTGTCAGCAGCGCGGGCCTCACAGATACGCAGTATTTT.

This rearrangement joins TRBV19 to TRBJ2-3; D ambiguous. Germline CDR1 and CDR2: LNHDA and SQIVND (reference sequence). The CDR3 consists of 11 residues. V was trimmed by 5 bases and J by 10 bases, leaving 10 bases between them. CDR3 in amino acids: CASSSAYSQYF. The CDR3 DNA follows: TGTGCCAGTAGTTCGGCTTACTCGCAGTATTTT.

This clonotype was counted only a few times. This chain uses TRBV7-9 with TRBJ2-7; D is unclear. CDR3 length: 14 amino acids. Trimming cost V 5 bases and J 2 bases, with 13 bases left between them. The germline V gene encodes CDR1 SEHNR and CDR2 FQNEAQ (reference sequence). For the CDR3, the DNA is TGTGCCAGCAGCCCTAACGGCAAACCCTACGAGCAGTACTTC. Translation: CASSPNGKPYEQYF.

This clonotype showed up just once. The V and J genes are TRBV3-1 and TRBJ1-4; D not certain. CDR1 is LGHDT, CDR2 YNNKEL, per germline (reference sequence). The CDR3 runs to 15 residues. Deletions cut 4 bases from V and 8 bases from J, with 17 bases between. In DNA, the CDR3 is TGTGCCAGCAGCCGCGGATGGGCCATTCGGGAAAAACTGTTTTTT. It translates to CASSRGWAIREKLFF.

The chain combines TRBV7-9 with TRBJ1-2; 8 bases fit TRBD1. Unmatched junction bases numbered 5, after V lost 3 bases and J lost 5 bases. Germline CDR1 and CDR2: SEHNR and FQNEAQ (reference sequence). The CDR3 has 14 amino acids. CDR3 coding DNA: TGTGCCAGCAGCTTGGACAGGGCTCTATATGGCTACACCTTC. The encoded protein is CASSLDRALYGYTF.

This clonotype came up a few times. The chain couples TRBV29-1 to TRBJ2-5; 12 nucleotides line up with TRBD2. Looked up from germline, CDR1 is SQVTM and CDR2 is ANQGSEA. This CDR3 has 17 amino acids. Trimming at V came to 4 bases and at J to 5 bases, leaving 14 bases not matched to a gene. CDR3 DNA sequence: TGCAGCGTTGCGGCGCCCCCAAGGACTAGCGGGATGGAGACCCAGTACTTC. Translated: CSVAAPPRTSGMETQYF.

This clonotype has just a few counts. This chain connects TRBV6-5 to TRBJ2-3, with D uncertain. With 2 bases removed from V and 2 bases from J, the gap between germline ends came to 5 bases. CDR1 MNHEY and CDR2 SVGAGI come from the germline V gene. The CDR3 extends over 13 amino acids. The CDR3 DNA sequence: TGTGCCAGCAGTTACGGCTTCACAGATACGCAGTATTTT. Residues: CASSYGFTDTQYF.

V and J are TRBV12-3 or TRBV12-4 and TRBJ2-3; 8 bases are shared with TRBD1. This CDR3 is 16 amino acids long. V dropped 5 bases and J dropped 2; count of bases not matched to a gene: 9. In DNA form, the CDR3 reads TGTGCCAGCAGTCCCCCGGGACAGGAGGACACAGATACGCAGTATTTT. Translated, it gives CASSPPGQEDTDTQYF.

The chain employs TRBV12-3 or TRBV12-4 and TRBJ2-1, with D perhaps TRBD1 (6 bases). CDR3 length: 15 residues. V was trimmed by 3 bases and J by 5 bases, leaving 14 bases between them. The CDR3 sequence is CASSFLQGRDNEQFF. The CDR3 DNA reads as TGTGCCAGCAGTTTTTTACAGGGTCGAGACAATGAGCAGTTCTTC.